This T cell receptor beta chain was obtained from a study of blood T cell repertoires in COVID-19. For the study at large: Acute and convalescent COVID-19 specimens originated in the United States, Italy and Spain. From T cells, B-cell-depleted T cells, or PBMCs came the material, which was cDNA or gDNA.

Original analysis: Estimated nucleated cell counts came from reference gene primer amplification. Assay: immunoSEQ multiplex PCR; the TCRdb copy retains only in-frame clones and omits some. That table gives V, J and clone size, and the DNA gave D and trimming. Of about 100,000 clones in the sample, about four fifths were seen once. V was clipped by 3 bases and J by 8 bases; unmatched bases: 7. Germline-derived CDR1 and CDR2 are KGHSH and LQKENI. CDR3 size: 15 residues. Sequenced: peripheral blood. The source is a woman older than 75 with active or convalescent COVID-19. The rearrangement joins TRBV18 to TRBJ2-1; TRBD1 matches at 10 bases. CDR3 region: CASSPGQGPKDEQFF. DNA for the CDR3: TGTGCCAGCTCACCGGGACAGGGGCCTAAAGATGAGCAGTTCTTC. Complete variable domain (other parts from reference TRBV18 and TRBJ2-1): NAGVMQNPRHLVRRRGQEARLRCSPMKGHSHVYWYRQLPEEGLKFMVYLQKENIIDESGMPKERFSAEFPKEGPSILRIQQVVRGDSAAYFCASSPGQGPKDEQFFGPGTRLTVL.